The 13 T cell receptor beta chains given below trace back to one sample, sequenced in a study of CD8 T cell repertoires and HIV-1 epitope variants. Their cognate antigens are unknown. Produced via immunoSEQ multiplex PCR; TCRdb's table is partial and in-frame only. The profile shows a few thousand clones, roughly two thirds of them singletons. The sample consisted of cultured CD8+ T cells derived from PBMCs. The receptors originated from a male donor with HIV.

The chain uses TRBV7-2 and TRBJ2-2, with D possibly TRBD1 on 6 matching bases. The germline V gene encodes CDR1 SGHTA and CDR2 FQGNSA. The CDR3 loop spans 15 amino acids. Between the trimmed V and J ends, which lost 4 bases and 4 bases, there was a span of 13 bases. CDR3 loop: CASSSETGGTGELFF. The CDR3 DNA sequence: TGTGCCAGCAGCTCGGAGACAGGAGGCACCGGGGAGCTGTTTTTT. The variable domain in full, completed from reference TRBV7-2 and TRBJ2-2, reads GAGVSQSPSNKVTEKGKDVELRCDPISGHTALYWYRQSLGQGLEFLIYFQGNSAPDKSGLPSDRFSAERTGGSVSTLTIQRTQQEDSAVYLCASSSETGGTGELFFGEGSRLTVL.

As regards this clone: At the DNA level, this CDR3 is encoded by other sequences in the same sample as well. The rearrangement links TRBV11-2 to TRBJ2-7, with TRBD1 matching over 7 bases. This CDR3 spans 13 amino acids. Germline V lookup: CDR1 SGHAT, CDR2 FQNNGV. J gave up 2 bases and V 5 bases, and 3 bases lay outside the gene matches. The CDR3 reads CASSPGTAYEQYF. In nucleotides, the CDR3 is TGTGCCAGCAGCCCAGGGACAGCCTACGAGCAGTACTTC. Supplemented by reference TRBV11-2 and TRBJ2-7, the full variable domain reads EAGVAQSPRYKIIEKRQSVAFWCNPISGHATLYWYQQILGQGPKLLIQFQNNGVVDDSQLPKDRFSAERLKGVDSTLKIQPAKLEDSAVYLCASSPGTAYEQYFGPGTRLTVT.

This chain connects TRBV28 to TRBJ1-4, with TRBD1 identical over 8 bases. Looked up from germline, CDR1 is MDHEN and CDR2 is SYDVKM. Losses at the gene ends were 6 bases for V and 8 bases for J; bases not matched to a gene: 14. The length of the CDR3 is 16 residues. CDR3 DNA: TGTGCCAGCAGCCTGGACAGGGAAGATGTGACGGAAAAACTGTTTTTT. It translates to CASSLDREDVTEKLFF.

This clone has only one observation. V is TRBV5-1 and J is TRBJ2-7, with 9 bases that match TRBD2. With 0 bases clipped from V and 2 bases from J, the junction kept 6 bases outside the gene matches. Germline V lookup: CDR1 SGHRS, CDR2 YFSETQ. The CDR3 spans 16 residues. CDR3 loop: CASSLAGLAGTYEQYF. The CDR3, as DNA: TGCGCCAGCAGCTTGGCCGGTCTAGCGGGAACCTACGAGCAGTACTTC.

The CDR3 loop reads CASYRGAGELFF. The CDR3 nucleotides are TGCGCCAGCTACCGTGGGGCCGGGGAGCTGTTTTTT. This chain connects TRBV5-1 to TRBJ2-2; D gene uncertain. V lost 7 bases to trimming and J lost 6 bases, with 10 bases between them. The CDR3 spans 12 residues. Germline V gene lookup returns CDR1 SGHRS and CDR2 YFSETQ.

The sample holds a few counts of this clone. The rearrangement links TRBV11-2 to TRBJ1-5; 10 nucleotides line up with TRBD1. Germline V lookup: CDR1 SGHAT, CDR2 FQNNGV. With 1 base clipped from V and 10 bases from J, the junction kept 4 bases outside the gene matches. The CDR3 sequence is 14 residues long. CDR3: CASSLGQGAYPQHF. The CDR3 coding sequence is TGTGCCAGCAGCTTAGGACAGGGGGCCTACCCCCAGCATTTT.

CDR3 sequence (DNA): TGTGCCAGCAGTTCCCCCGGGACAGGGGTGCGGAACACTGAAGCTTTCTTT. It yields the protein CASSSPGTGVRNTEAFF. The rearrangement joins TRBV28 to TRBJ1-1, with TRBD1 matching 10 bases. The CDR3 spans 17 residues. CDR1 and CDR2 from the germline V gene are MDHEN and SYDVKM. The V gene end was trimmed by 4 bases and the J gene end by 1 base; junction bases not matched to a gene: 9.

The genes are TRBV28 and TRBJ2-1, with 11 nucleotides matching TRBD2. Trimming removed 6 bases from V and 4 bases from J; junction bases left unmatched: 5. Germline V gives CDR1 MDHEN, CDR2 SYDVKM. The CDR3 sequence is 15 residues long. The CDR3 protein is CASSPVAGGYNEQFF. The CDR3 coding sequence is TGTGCCAGCAGCCCGGTAGCGGGAGGGTACAATGAGCAGTTCTTC.

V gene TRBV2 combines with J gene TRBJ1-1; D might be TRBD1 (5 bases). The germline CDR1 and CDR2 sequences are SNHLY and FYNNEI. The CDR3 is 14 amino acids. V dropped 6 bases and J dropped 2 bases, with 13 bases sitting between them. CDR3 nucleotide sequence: TGTGCCAGCAGAGTTCTGGGACGAAACACTGAAGCTTTCTTT. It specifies CASRVLGRNTEAFF.

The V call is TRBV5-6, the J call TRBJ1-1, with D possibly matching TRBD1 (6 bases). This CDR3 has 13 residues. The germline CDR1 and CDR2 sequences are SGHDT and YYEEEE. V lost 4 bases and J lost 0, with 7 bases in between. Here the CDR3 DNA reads TGTGCCAGCAGCGGGACATTGAACACTGAAGCTTTCTTT. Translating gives CASSGTLNTEAFF.

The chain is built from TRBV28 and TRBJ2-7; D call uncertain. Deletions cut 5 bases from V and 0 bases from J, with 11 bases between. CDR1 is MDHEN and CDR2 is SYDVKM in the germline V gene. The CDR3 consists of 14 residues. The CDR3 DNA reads TGTGCCAGCAGTCTTCTCTTGATCTCCTACGAGCAGTACTTC. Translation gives CASSLLLISYEQYF.

For the CDR3, the DNA is TGTGCCACCAGCAGAGATCGGGGGACCCAGTACTTC. Translating it yields CATSRDRGTQYF. The chain is built from TRBV15 and TRBJ2-5; TRBD2 is a possible D gene (5 bases). V lost 0 bases and J 7 bases, leaving 6 bases between the germline ends. Germline V lookup: CDR1 LNHNV, CDR2 YYDKDF (reference sequence). CDR3 length equals 12 residues.

The CDR3 coding sequence is TGTGCCAGCAGCTTAGATGGAGAGGGCGGGCAGCCCCAGCATTTT. Amino acid sequence: CASSLDGEGGQPQHF. The chain recombines TRBV11-2 with TRBJ1-5; D not resolved. Germline V gene sequence: CDR1 SGHAT, CDR2 FQNNGV. Trimming cost V 0 bases and J 7 bases, with 13 bases left between them. The CDR3 has 15 residues. The variable domain in full, with the rest retrieved from reference TRBV11-2 and TRBJ1-5, is EAGVAQSPRYKIIEKRQSVAFWCNPISGHATLYWYQQILGQGPKLLIQFQNNGVVDDSQLPKDRFSAERLKGVDSTLKIQPAKLEDSAVYLCASSLDGEGGQPQHFGDGTRLSIL.